One sample yielded the 5 T cell receptor beta chains listed below, sequenced in a study of blood T cell repertoires in COVID-19. Clones were read by immunoSEQ multiplex PCR, and TCRdb kept only the in-frame ones, dropping some. The repertoire holds roughly 110,000 clones, with under 95% as singletons. The sample consisted of peripheral blood. The origin of the receptors is a woman in her twenties or thirties with acute or convalescent COVID-19.

This chain connects TRBV11-1 to TRBJ2-7, with D perhaps matching TRBD1 (6 bases). The germline V and J ends were trimmed by 5 bases and 6 bases, with 11 bases remaining between them. Germline loops: CDR1 SGHAT, CDR2 FQDESV (reference sequence). This CDR3 is 12 amino acids long. In nucleotides, the CDR3 is TGTGCCAGCAGCCCCCGGGACATCGAGCAGTACTTC. Its translation: CASSPRDIEQYF.

The genes are TRBV4-2 and TRBJ1-1; possibly TRBD1 for D (6 bases). The V end was cut by 0 bases, the J end by 4 bases, with 12 bases between. CDR1 is LGHNA and CDR2 is YNFKEQ in the germline V gene. The CDR3 contains 15 residues. The CDR3 nucleotides read TGTGCCAGCAGCCAAGACCCAGGGGCCGTCACTGAAGCTTTCTTT. Protein sequence: CASSQDPGAVTEAFF.

This chain uses TRBV5-6 with TRBJ1-3; no definite D call. Germline V gene sequence: CDR1 SGHDT, CDR2 YYEEEE. This CDR3 has 15 amino acids. The germline V and J ends were trimmed by 5 bases and 0 bases, with 12 bases remaining between them. The CDR3 spells CASSPSVSSGNTIYF. The CDR3 region has the DNA TGTGCCAGCAGTCCCTCGGTGAGCTCTGGAAACACCATATATTTT.

The rearrangement links TRBV5-1 to TRBJ2-7; 12 nucleotides agree with TRBD1. The CDR3 runs 16 residues. J was trimmed by 5 bases and V by 4 bases; bases with no gene match: 10. CDR1 SGHRS and CDR2 YFSETQ come from the germline V gene. CDR3 in amino acids: CASSRTYGTGGHEQYF. The CDR3 region has the DNA TGCGCCAGCAGCCGAACCTACGGGACAGGGGGCCACGAGCAGTACTTC. The full variable domain, in which reference TRBV5-1 and TRBJ2-7 provide the parts outside the CDR3, is KAGVTQTPRYLIKTRGQQVTLSCSPISGHRSVSWYQQTPGQGLQFLFEYFSETQRNKGNFPGRFSGRQFSNSRSEMNVSTLELGDSALYLCASSRTYGTGGHEQYFGPGTRLTVT.

The V and J genes are TRBV7-9 and TRBJ1-5; D ambiguous. CDR1 and CDR2 (germline): SEHNR, FQNEAQ (reference sequence). This CDR3 has 13 residues. Trimming removed 1 base at V and 8 bases at J, with 9 bases between. The CDR3 nucleotides read TGTGCCAGCAGCTTAGGCTGGGCAGAGCCCCAGCATTTT. Translated: CASSLGWAEPQHF.